This T cell receptor (beta chain) was captured in a study of graft-versus-host responses after intestinal transplantation. With regard to this clone: What it binds is unknown.

The CDR3 sequence is 13 residues long. Germline assignment: CDR1 LNHDA and CDR2 SQIVND (reference sequence). V was pared by 3 bases and J by 3 bases, with 8 bases between. Repertoires were generated with immunoSEQ multiplex PCR, while TCRdb's copy carries only in-frame clones and drops some. The table shows roughly 89,000 clones, with roughly 91% occurring only once. This TCR derives from a human donor who received an intestinal transplant. The sequenced sample was unstimulated CD4+ T cells sorted from spleen or lymph node cells, obtained before intestinal transplant. The rearrangement joins TRBV19 to TRBJ1-1; D is possibly TRBD1 (6 bases). Written as DNA, the CDR3 is TGTGCCAGTAGTATGGACAGAGACACTGAAGCTTTCTTT. Translation gives CASSMDRDTEAFF.